The 11 T cell receptor beta chains below all came from one sample that was sequenced in a study of cytomegalovirus exposure and HLA in healthy donors. The PCR employed 60 Vbeta primers together with 13 Jbeta primers. Only in-frame clones appear in the TCRdb table, and some are missing; sequencing was by immunoSEQ multiplex PCR. The table lists 150,000 to 200,000 clones, about 80% of them singletons, with about 1.9% in the top ten. Input material: PBMCs. The receptors shown here come from a woman between 18 and 29 years old in good health and CMV-seropositive.

The V gene is TRBV7-9, the J gene TRBJ1-4; tentative D call: TRBD1 (6 bases). V was shortened by 5 bases and J by 4 bases, with 14 bases between the two germline ends. The CDR3 length is 15 residues. Germline V gene lookup returns CDR1 SEHNR and CDR2 FQNEAQ (reference sequence). In DNA, the CDR3 is TGTGCCAGCAGCCCACGGGGGGCAGGTAATGAAAAACTGTTTTTT. The encoded protein is CASSPRGAGNEKLFF.

The chain recombines TRBV19 with TRBJ1-1; D remains ambiguous. The CDR3 covers 14 residues. Trimming removed 7 bases from V and 5 bases from J, with 17 bases in between. Germline CDR1 LNHDA, CDR2 SQIVND (reference sequence). This chain's CDR3 is CASTPLPGGTEAFF. The CDR3 bases are TGTGCCAGTACACCTCTACCCGGAGGGACTGAAGCTTTCTTT.

As for this clone: The identical CDR3 is also encoded by other nucleotide sequences in the sample. V and J are TRBV5-1 and TRBJ1-4, with D perhaps matching TRBD1 (5 bases). The CDR3 is made up of 14 amino acids. The V end lost 0 bases, the J end lost 7 bases, and 10 bases lay between the germline ends. Germline CDR1 and CDR2: SGHRS and YFSETQ. This CDR3 is CASSLGGGGEKLFF. The CDR3 DNA follows: TGCGCCAGCAGCTTGGGCGGGGGGGGTGAAAAACTGTTTTTT. The full variable domain, in which reference TRBV5-1 and TRBJ1-4 provide the parts outside the CDR3, is KAGVTQTPRYLIKTRGQQVTLSCSPISGHRSVSWYQQTPGQGLQFLFEYFSETQRNKGNFPGRFSGRQFSNSRSEMNVSTLELGDSALYLCASSLGGGGEKLFFGSGTQLSVL.

The chain combines TRBV7-6 with TRBJ2-5; 10 bases map to TRBD1. After removal of 5 bases from V and 5 bases from J, the junction contained 8 bases not matched to a gene. The germline V gene has CDR1 SGHVS and CDR2 FNYEAQ. The CDR3 extends over 15 amino acids. The CDR3 DNA is TGTGCCAGCAGCCTAGGGTGGGACAGGGGTGAGACCCAGTACTTC. Translating it yields CASSLGWDRGETQYF.

This clone came up a few times. This chain uses TRBV2 with TRBJ1-1; D remains unclear. CDR1 is SNHLY and CDR2 is FYNNEI in the germline V gene. The CDR3 length is 15 residues. The V end was cut by 0 bases, the J end by 0 bases, with 8 bases between. The CDR3 reads CASSEAGQMNTEAFF. CDR3 nucleotides: TGTGCCAGCAGTGAAGCGGGCCAGATGAACACTGAAGCTTTCTTT.

This chain uses TRBV4-1 with TRBJ1-4; a possible D gene is TRBD1 (5 bases). CDR3 size: 17 residues. Germline loops: CDR1 MGHRA, CDR2 YSYEKL. V was cut by 1 base and J by 6 bases, with 18 bases left in between. The CDR3 spells CASSQGRGRALDEKLFF. CDR3 in DNA: TGCGCCAGCAGCCAAGGAAGGGGCAGGGCTTTGGATGAAAAACTGTTTTTT.

The J gene is TRBJ1-4, the V gene TRBV28; a weak D match, TRBD1 (5 bases). Germline V gives CDR1 MDHEN, CDR2 SYDVKM. The CDR3 sequence is 16 residues long. V was trimmed by 3 bases and J by 7 bases, leaving 18 bases between them. The CDR3 spells CASSLGRGGWGEKLFF. In DNA, the CDR3 is TGTGCCAGCAGTTTGGGACGGGGAGGGTGGGGTGAAAAACTGTTTTTT. Filled out from reference TRBV28 and TRBJ1-4, the complete variable domain reads DVKVTQSSRYLVKRTGEKVFLECVQDMDHENMFWYRQDPGLGLRLIYFSYDVKMKEKGDIPEGYSVSREKKERFSLILESASTNQTSMYLCASSLGRGGWGEKLFFGSGTQLSVL.

This rearrangement joins TRBV6-1 to TRBJ1-2; TRBD1 matches 7 bases. J was trimmed by 9 bases and V by 2 bases; bases with no gene match: 9. The CDR3 has 14 residues. Germline V lookup: CDR1 MNHNS, CDR2 SASEGT. This CDR3 reads CASSELGTGARYTF. In DNA, the CDR3 is TGTGCCAGCAGTGAATTGGGAACAGGGGCGCGCTACACCTTC.

This chain joins TRBV29-1 and TRBJ1-5, with 7 bases matching TRBD1. Germline CDR1 reads SQVTM; CDR2 reads ANQGSEA. The CDR3 runs to 14 residues. J gave up 2 bases and V 7 bases, and 8 bases lay outside the gene matches. The CDR3 spells CSGATQGGNQPQHF. The CDR3 DNA reads TGCAGCGGGGCAACCCAGGGGGGCAATCAGCCCCAGCATTTT.

J is TRBJ1-5 and V is TRBV7-6; no definite D call. In germline, CDR1 is SGHVS, CDR2 FNYEAQ. The CDR3 sequence is 15 residues long. V shed 6 bases and J shed 0 bases, with 12 bases lying between them. DNA for the CDR3: TGTGCCAGCAGTCCCGGCGAGGATAGCAATCAGCCCCAGCATTTT. It encodes CASSPGEDSNQPQHF.

Comment on this clone: One end of the junction does not line up with germline, which may come from a read error. The J gene is TRBJ2-5, the V gene TRBV28; the D gene is possibly TRBD1 (5 bases). This CDR3 has 14 amino acids. Germline V gene lookup returns CDR1 MDHEN and CDR2 SYDVKM. CDR3 loop: CANSFQGSIETQYF. CDR3 DNA sequence: TGTGCCAACAGTTTCCAGGGATCTATAGAGACCCAGTACTTC.